This T cell receptor (beta chain) stems from a study of human T cells and chemical hapten exposure. This clonotype was observed a few times. Individual cDNA molecules had unique molecular identifiers attached to them by the library. TCRdb ran MiXCR on the RACE reads and lists one entry per CDR3 protein. The sample shows 75,000 to 95,000 distinct CDR3 sequences, 8% to 13% of them seen only once. This CDR3 region has 17 residues. Germline CDR1 and CDR2: KGHDR and SFDVKD. Trimming left V 6 bases short and J 3 bases short, with 19 bases between. Time point denoted: patch test 2, 6 weeks after DPC sensitization. Treatment indicated: therapeutic diphenylcyclopropenone sensitization with weekly scalp DPC.

The TCR originated in a man between 40 and 49 years old with alopecia areata. Some clones in this sample may be carry-over from other donors' samples. The sequenced sample was whole blood, obtained in connection with sensitization to the hapten diphenylcyclopropenone (DPC). V and J are TRBV24-1 and TRBJ2-2; TRBD1 or TRBD2 may be the D gene (5 bases each). As DNA, the CDR3 is TGTGCCACCAGTACGACAGCCCCGGAGGCGGACACCGGGGAGCTGTTTTTT. It encodes CATSTTAPEADTGELFF.